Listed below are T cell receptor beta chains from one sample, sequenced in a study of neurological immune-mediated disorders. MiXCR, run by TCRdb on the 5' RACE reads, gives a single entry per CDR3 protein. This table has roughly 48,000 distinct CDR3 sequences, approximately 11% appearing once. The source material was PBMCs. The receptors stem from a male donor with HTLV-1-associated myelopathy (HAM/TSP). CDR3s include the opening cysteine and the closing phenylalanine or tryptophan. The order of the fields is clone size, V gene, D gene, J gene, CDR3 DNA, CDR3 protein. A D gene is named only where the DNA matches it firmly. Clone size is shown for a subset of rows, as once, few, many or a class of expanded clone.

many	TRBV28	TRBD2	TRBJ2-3	TGTGCCAGCACCATAGCGGGGCACACAGATACGCAGTATTTT	CASTIAGHTDTQYF
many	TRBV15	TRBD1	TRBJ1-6	TGTGCCACCAGCAGGGAGACAGGGCTGGAGTCACCCCTCCACTTT	CATSRETGLESPLHF
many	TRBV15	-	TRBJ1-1	TGTGCCACCTCACCCAGCGAGGTTCCCGGGGGTTTCTTT	CATSPSEVPGGFF
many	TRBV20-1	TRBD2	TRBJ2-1	TGCAGTGTTGGGCTAGCGGGGGCCTCGAGTTACAATGAGCAGTTCTTC	CSVGLAGASSYNEQFF
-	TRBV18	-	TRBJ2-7	TGTGCCAGCTCACCCCCGGGGCCCACGTACGAGCAGTACTTC	CASSPPGPTYEQYF
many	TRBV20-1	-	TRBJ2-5	TGCAGTGCTAGATCAGGGGTAGAGACCCAGTACTTC	CSARSGVETQYF
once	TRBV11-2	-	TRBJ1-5	TGTGCCAGCAGCTTAGGTTATAAGGGCAGTGTAGGATCGGGCTATAGAAATCAGCCCCAGCATTTT	CASSLGYKGSVGSGYRNQPQHF
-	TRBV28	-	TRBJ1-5	TGTGCCAGCACCACGATTCAGGGAAAAAATCAGCCCCAGCATTTT	CASTTIQGKNQPQHF
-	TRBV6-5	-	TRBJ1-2	TGTGCCAGCAGTTACTCGGATGGGGCCGGCTACACCTTC	CASSYSDGAGYTF
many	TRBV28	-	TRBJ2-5	TGTGCCAGCAGTTCCGGACATCTCGAGACCCAGTACTTC	CASSSGHLETQYF
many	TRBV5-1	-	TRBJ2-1	TGCGCCAGCAGCTTGGAGTCAAAAACCTTGGATGAGCAGTTCTTC	CASSLESKTLDEQFF
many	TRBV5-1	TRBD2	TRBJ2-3	TGCGCCAGCAGCACCGGGACTAGCGTCACAGATACGCAGTATTTT	CASSTGTSVTDTQYF
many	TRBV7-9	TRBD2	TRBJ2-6	TGTGCCAGCAGCGTGCGGGGGAACAGAATGGAATCTGGGGCCAACGTCCTGACTTTC	CASSVRGNRMESGANVLTF
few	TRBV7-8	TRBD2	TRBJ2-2	TGTGCCAGCAGCGTGACTAGCTCCGGGGAGCTGTTTTTT	CASSVTSSGELFF
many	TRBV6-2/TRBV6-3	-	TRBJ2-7	TGTGCCAGCAGTCCAGACGGCTACGAGCAGTACTTC	CASSPDGYEQYF
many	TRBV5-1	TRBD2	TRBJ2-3	TGCGCCAGCAGCCTTCGGACTAGCGGCTCAGATACGCAGTATTTT	CASSLRTSGSDTQYF
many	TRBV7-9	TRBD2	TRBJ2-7	TGTGCCAGCAGCCCGCAGGCGGGGGGACCCTACGAGCAGTACTTC	CASSPQAGGPYEQYF
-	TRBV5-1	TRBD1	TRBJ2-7	TGCGCCAGCAGCCTTTGGGCAACGGGACAGGGGCGATCCTACGAGCAGTACTTC	CASSLWATGQGRSYEQYF
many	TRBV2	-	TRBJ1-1	TGTGCCAGCAGTGATCGGGGGGGGGACACTGAAGCTTTCTTT	CASSDRGGDTEAFF
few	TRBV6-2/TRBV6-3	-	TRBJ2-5	TGTGCCAGCAGTCACCGGACCGGGACCCAGTACTTC	CASSHRTGTQYF
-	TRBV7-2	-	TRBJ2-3	TGTGCCAGCAGCTTAGAGGTACAGGGTCCAGATACGCAGTATTTT	CASSLEVQGPDTQYF
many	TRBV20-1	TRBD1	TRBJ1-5	TGCAGTGCTCCACAGGGGAATCAGCCCCAGCATTTT	CSAPQGNQPQHF
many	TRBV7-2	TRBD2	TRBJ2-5	TGTGCCAGCAGCTTAGTAACTAGCGGAAAGACCCAGTACTTC	CASSLVTSGKTQYF
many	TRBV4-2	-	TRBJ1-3	TGTGCCAGCAGCCGTTTCGGAGGTTCCGGAAACACCATATATTTT	CASSRFGGSGNTIYF
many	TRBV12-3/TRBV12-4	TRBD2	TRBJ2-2	TGTGCCAGCAGTTCACGACTAGCTGGGACCGGGGAGCTGTTTTTT	CASSSRLAGTGELFF
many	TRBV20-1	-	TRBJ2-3	TGCAGTGCTAGAGTGGAGGGAAGGGGGACAGATACGCAGTATTTT	CSARVEGRGTDTQYF
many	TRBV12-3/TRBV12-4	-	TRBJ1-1	TGTGCCAGCAGTTTTGAAGGTGCTGAAGCTTTCTTT	CASSFEGAEAFF